Listed below are T cell receptor beta chains from one sample, sequenced in a study of T cells after yellow fever vaccination. One entry per CDR3 protein, called by TCRdb with MiXCR from the 5' RACE reads. Among some 390,000 distinct CDR3 sequences listed, 15% to 20% were seen once. Material: PBMCs, obtained before the yellow fever booster vaccination. These receptors all stem from a man aged 18-30 years who received the YFV17D yellow fever vaccine. CDR3s include the opening cysteine and the closing phenylalanine or tryptophan. Each record gives: V gene, clone size, CDR3 protein. A row's size may be missing; if present it is once, few, many or a size class.

V: TRBV7-2
size: .
CDR3: CASSSGAGTNEQFF

V: TRBV20-1
size: .
CDR3: CSAMGVGPKTDTQYF

V: TRBV20-1
size: few
CDR3: CSAGVRGDQPQHF

V: TRBV6-2/TRBV6-3
size: .
CDR3: CASSYVGVNTDTQYF

V: TRBV20-1
size: many
CDR3: CSAPLRVRDAANYGYTF

V: TRBV7-9
size: few
CDR3: CASSLVPGNNSPLHF

V: TRBV30
size: few
CDR3: CAWDGLAGNTGELFF

V: TRBV5-1
size: .
CDR3: CASSPRTDNYEQYF

V: TRBV12-3/TRBV12-4
size: .
CDR3: CASSFEAYGYTF

V: TRBV7-2
size: few
CDR3: CASSLGRGYQETQYF

V: TRBV3-1
size: .
CDR3: CASSDGFQPQHF

V: TRBV12-3/TRBV12-4
size: .
CDR3: CASSPQGGAISPLHF

V: TRBV6-8
size: few
CDR3: CASSYSKTRVDEKLFF

V: TRBV7-9
size: few
CDR3: CASSLVWRSGNTIYF

V: TRBV12-3/TRBV12-4
size: .
CDR3: CASSSTPMDSGNTIYF

V: TRBV7-3
size: .
CDR3: CASSPSDRASYTF

V: TRBV6-5
size: .
CDR3: CASSSKGTAKNIQYF

V: TRBV6-2/TRBV6-3
size: few
CDR3: CASSSKGDYHYNEQFF

V: TRBV4-1
size: few
CDR3: CASSQETRGWNTEAFF

V: TRBV4-3
size: .
CDR3: CASSPGLGIVSDTQYF

V: TRBV6-2/TRBV6-3
size: few
CDR3: CASTRDGYQPQHF

V: TRBV6-2/TRBV6-3
size: few
CDR3: CASALGLSPHEQYF

V: TRBV5-1
size: few
CDR3: CASSLLQGPEAFF

V: TRBV5-1
size: .
CDR3: CASSLDTGSDGYTF

V: TRBV14
size: .
CDR3: CASSVHRGRDEKLFF

V: TRBV28
size: .
CDR3: CASVLNNEQFF

V: TRBV20-1
size: few
CDR3: CSARDRGQSLRTGELFF

V: TRBV5-5
size: .
CDR3: CASSLVGTVSNEQFF

V: TRBV7-8
size: many
CDR3: CASSPRGQPQHF

V: TRBV20-1
size: .
CDR3: CSAPRDRGYEQYF

V: TRBV6-2/TRBV6-3
size: .
CDR3: CASSLVGKNIQYF

V: TRBV20-1
size: few
CDR3: CSARGTGPNTEAFF

V: TRBV10-3
size: .
CDR3: CATSGSNQPQHF

V: TRBV5-1
size: many
CDR3: CASSLDGTGDTQYF

V: TRBV20-1
size: few
CDR3: CSASNRGASSYEQYF